This is a list of T cell receptor beta chains from one sample in a study of beta chain features in type 1 diabetes. This table comes from immunoSEQ multiplex PCR, and its TCRdb copy is limited to in-frame clones, with some not included. The sample contains hundreds of thousands of clones, around 15% of which appear only once. Sequencing input: naive CD4+ T cells from blood. The receptors come from a man between 18 and 35 years old with type 1 diabetes. CDR3s include the opening cysteine and the closing phenylalanine or tryptophan. D genes are given only for firm matches. Expanded clones get a size class; other rows say once, few or many, or leave the size out.

clone size	D gene	V gene	J gene	CDR3 DNA	CDR3 protein
few	TRBD1	TRBV7-9	TRBJ1-5	TGTGCCAGCAGCACGGGACAGGGGGGTCAGCCCCAGCATTTT	CASSTGQGGQPQHF
few	.	TRBV30	TRBJ1-1	TGTGCCTGGAGTGTAACTACTAGGCAGGATGCTTTCTTT	CAWSVTTRQDAFF
.	.	TRBV7-9	TRBJ1-5	TGTGCCAGCAGCTTAAAAAATCAGCCCCAGCATTTT	CASSLKNQPQHF
.	.	TRBV30	TRBJ2-7	TGTGCCTGGAGTGTACGAGTCCCCTTCGGGCCCTACTTC	CAWSVRVPFGPYF
few	.	TRBV30	TRBJ2-2	TGTGCCTGGACCCCGGGGGAGGGGGAGCTGTTTTTT	CAWTPGEGELFF
few	.	TRBV10-3	TRBJ2-7	TGTGCCATCAGTGACCAGACAGCCTACGAGCAGTACTTC	CAISDQTAYEQYF
.	TRBD1	TRBV30	TRBJ1-6	TGTGCCTGGAGTATGACGGGAGGAAGGGGGCTCTCCTATAATTCACCCCTCCACTTT	CAWSMTGGRGLSYNSPLHF
.	TRBD2	TRBV27	TRBJ2-7	TGTGCCAGCAGTCCCCGTCAGCGACTGCTAGCGGGCCTCTACGAGCAGTACTTC	CASSPRQRLLAGLYEQYF
.	.	TRBV2	TRBJ2-3	TGTGCCAGCAGTGGCCTGGTAGACACAGATACGCAGTATTTT	CASSGLVDTDTQYF
few	.	TRBV4-3	TRBJ1-2	TGCGCCAGCAGCCCTCAGGGGAGCGCGAATTATGGCTACACCTTC	CASSPQGSANYGYTF
.	.	TRBV10-3	TRBJ1-5	TGTGCCATCTCGGCTGACAGTGGCAATCAGCCCCAGCATTTT	CAISADSGNQPQHF
.	.	TRBV5-4	TRBJ2-7	TGTGCCAGCAGCTTCAAGGACCTAGTCTACGAGCAGTACTTC	CASSFKDLVYEQYF
few	.	TRBV25-1	TRBJ2-7	TGTGCCAGCAGTGACGGACAGAGTTGGGAGCAGTACTTC	CASSDGQSWEQYF
.	.	TRBV2	TRBJ2-7	TGTGCCAGCAGTGTAGTGAACGAGCAGTACTTC	CASSVVNEQYF
.	.	TRBV18	TRBJ2-6	TGTGCCAGCTCACCAATATCCTCCGGGGGATCTGGGGCCAACGTCCTGACTTTC	CASSPISSGGSGANVLTF
few	.	TRBV4-1	TRBJ1-5	TGCGCCAGCAGCCAAACACGTTTAAGGGGTGCCAATCAGCCCCAGCATTTT	CASSQTRLRGANQPQHF
few	.	TRBV9	TRBJ2-7	TGTGCCACCCAAGGAGGGGGTGGCGAGCAGTACTTC	CATQGGGGEQYF
few	.	TRBV10-3	TRBJ2-7	TGTGCCATCAGTGAGTCTGATTACGAGCAGTACTTC	CAISESDYEQYF
.	.	TRBV7-2	TRBJ2-2	TGTGCCAGCAGCCCGGCGAGCCCTCCCGGGGAGCTGTTTTTT	CASSPASPPGELFF
.	.	TRBV7-9	TRBJ2-5	TGTGCCAGCAGCTTAGGAGAACCTTACCAAGAGACCCAGTACTTC	CASSLGEPYQETQYF
few	.	TRBV30	TRBJ1-2	TGTGCCTGGAGTGTACAAGGAGGGGCGATCTATGGCTACACCTTC	CAWSVQGGAIYGYTF
few	.	TRBV4-2	TRBJ2-6	TGTGCCAGCACCCGGACACCCTACTCTGGGGCCAACGTCCTGACTTTC	CASTRTPYSGANVLTF
.	.	TRBV5-1	TRBJ1-1	TGCGCCAGCAGCTTGGCCAGAGAGACTGAAGCTTTCTTT	CASSLARETEAFF
few	TRBD1	TRBV5-4	TRBJ2-6	TGTGCCAGCAGCCCGATGACAGGGGGAGCGGGGGCCAACGTCCTGACTTTC	CASSPMTGGAGANVLTF
.	.	TRBV7-2	TRBJ1-6	TGTGCCAGCAGTCCAGGGCTCTCCTATAATTCACCCCTCCACTTT	CASSPGLSYNSPLHF
few	.	TRBV7-9	TRBJ1-2	TGTGCCAGCAGCCCGGACGCAGTTGCCTATGGCTACACCTTC	CASSPDAVAYGYTF
.	TRBD1	TRBV7-2	TRBJ2-7	TGTGCCAGCAGCTTAGGGGACAGTCCTTACGAGCAGTACTTC	CASSLGDSPYEQYF